The sequence of this T cell receptor beta chain was determined in a study of blood T cells in healthy people across ages. A second PCR of roughly 7 to 11 cycles used a sample-barcoded 5' primer and a J-beta primer mix. Each CDR3 protein is one row after TCRdb ran MiXCR on the 5' RACE reads. The sample shows roughly 790,000 distinct CDR3 sequences, around 40% of them seen only once. Of note for this clonotype: The target antigen is unknown.

Donor samples were obtained from healthy Caucasian individuals from Russia, aged 6 to 90. A minimum of 5 micrograms of total RNA was extracted per sample. Study results and limitations: For the donors, CMV status was unknown and possibly confounded expanded clonotype changes.

The CDR3 extends over 13 amino acids. With 0 bases clipped from V and 12 bases from J, the junction kept 7 bases outside the gene matches. CDR1 is DFQATT and CDR2 is SNEGSKA in the germline V gene (reference sequence). The sequencing input was blood. The sequence derives from a woman aged 60-70 years in good health. The chain employs TRBV20-1 and TRBJ2-1; 8 nucleotides align to TRBD2. The DNA for the CDR3 is TGCAGTGCTAGAGATCCAGCGGGAGAGCTGCAGTTCTTC. This sequence encodes CSARDPAGELQFF.